This paragraph covers one T cell receptor beta chain sequence. Unique molecular identifiers were in the cDNA, with template-switch universal primer binding. In TCRdb, the 5' RACE reads were re-called with MiXCR into one record per CDR3 protein. The table has hundreds of thousands of distinct CDR3 sequences, around 8.8% seen once. Trimming shortened V by 8 bases and J by 1 base, and 14 bases separated the two germline ends. Germline lookup yields CDR1 KGHSH and CDR2 LQKENI. The length of the CDR3 is 14 residues. The data belong to a study of identical twins. These data also formed part of another study, on yellow fever vaccine responses in identical twins.

This TCR came from a woman between 18 and 29 years old in good health. Sequencing used memory (CD45RO+) T cells sorted from blood. The chain uses TRBV18 and TRBJ1-1; D is unresolved. The CDR3 spells CASALGPKNTEAFF. In DNA form, the CDR3 reads TGTGCCAGCGCCTTAGGACCCAAGAACACTGAAGCTTTCTTT.